Below, 27 T cell receptor beta chains from the same sample are listed, as sequenced in a study of cytomegalovirus exposure and HLA in healthy donors. Profiling relied on immunoSEQ multiplex PCR, and the TCRdb table lists in-frame clones only, not all of them. The table records about 300,000 clones, approximately 88% of them present only once. The sample was PBMCs. These receptors were obtained from a woman under 30 in good health and CMV-seronegative.

Points on this clone: Other DNA sequences in the same sample also yield this CDR3. The chain has TRBV19 and TRBJ2-7, with 11 bases matching TRBD2. The CDR3 sequence is 15 residues long. Germline loops: CDR1 LNHDA, CDR2 SQIVND (reference sequence). V trimming: 5 bases; J trimming: 2 bases; junction bases outside the gene matches: 5. The CDR3 DNA is TGTGCCAGTAGTGTACTAGCGGGAGCGCCCTACGAGCAGTACTTC. The encoded protein is CASSVLAGAPYEQYF.

The genes are TRBV28 and TRBJ2-3; TRBD2 aligns across 13 bases. Germline CDR1 and CDR2: MDHEN and SYDVKM. This CDR3 region has 15 residues. Unmatched junction bases numbered 6, after V lost 8 bases and J lost 4 bases. In DNA form, the CDR3 reads TGTGCCAGCGATACTAGCGGGAGGGCATCAGATACGCAGTATTTT. The encoded protein is CASDTSGRASDTQYF. Looking up the rest from reference TRBV28 and TRBJ2-3 gives the full variable domain: DVKVTQSSRYLVKRTGEKVFLECVQDMDHENMFWYRQDPGLGLRLIYFSYDVKMKEKGDIPEGYSVSREKKERFSLILESASTNQTSMYLCASDTSGRASDTQYFGPGTRLTVL.

The chain is built from TRBV4-3 and TRBJ1-2, with 7 bases that match TRBD1. J was trimmed by 5 bases and V by 3 bases; bases with no gene match: 9. The CDR3 is made up of 15 amino acids. From germline, CDR1 is LGHNA and CDR2 YSLEER. CDR3 in DNA: TGCGCCAGCAGCCAGGATACCGGGACAGCTTATGGCTACACCTTC. Protein sequence: CASSQDTGTAYGYTF.

V gene TRBV18 combines with J gene TRBJ2-7; the match to TRBD1 covers 10 bases. This CDR3 contains 14 residues. The V segment lost 3 bases and the J segment 5 bases; nucleotides outside the gene matches: 4. Germline V gene sequence: CDR1 KGHSH, CDR2 LQKENI. The CDR3 protein is CASSPRQGAHEQYF. CDR3 DNA sequence: TGTGCCAGCTCACCCCGACAGGGGGCCCACGAGCAGTACTTC.

The gene calls are TRBV30 and TRBJ2-1, with TRBD2 matching 7 bases. Per the germline V gene, CDR1 is GTSNPN and CDR2 is SVGIG (reference sequence). V trimming: 1 base; J trimming: 6 bases; junction bases outside the gene matches: 12. This CDR3 comprises 16 residues. CDR3: CAWSGGGRAAANEQFF. Written as DNA, the CDR3 is TGTGCCTGGAGTGGGGGGGGGAGGGCCGCAGCCAATGAGCAGTTCTTC.

In its sample, this clone was seen a few times. The V call is TRBV7-9, the J call TRBJ2-7, with D possibly TRBD1 on 6 matching bases. From germline, CDR1 is SEHNR and CDR2 FQNEAQ (reference sequence). The CDR3 is 16 amino acids. V dropped 1 base and J dropped 2 bases, with 15 bases sitting between them. CDR3 sequence reads: CASSLGFAGVAYEQYF. Written as DNA, the CDR3 is TGTGCCAGCAGCTTAGGTTTCGCAGGGGTTGCCTACGAGCAGTACTTC.

The rearrangement joins TRBV28 to TRBJ1-1, with unresolved D. CDR1 and CDR2 (germline): MDHEN, SYDVKM. The CDR3 covers 12 residues. V was clipped by 8 bases and J by 5 bases, with 12 bases between them. CDR3 coding DNA: TGTGCCAGCGAAACCTCGGGGACTGAAGCTTTCTTT. Translated, it gives CASETSGTEAFF.

The chain carries TRBV7-9 and TRBJ2-7; no clear D gene. The length of the CDR3 is 14 residues. Germline CDR1 and CDR2: SEHNR and FQNEAQ (reference sequence). Between the trimmed V and J ends, which lost 5 bases and 3 bases, there was a span of 14 bases. CDR3: CASSPEEQFYEQYF. The CDR3 DNA follows: TGTGCCAGCAGCCCAGAGGAACAATTCTACGAGCAGTACTTC.

The DNA of the CDR3 is TGTGCCAGCAGTTACTCCAGTGGGCTATCGAGGGAGGAGCAGTACTTC. It is translated as CASSYSSGLSREEQYF. The chain carries TRBV6-5 and TRBJ2-7; TRBD2 is a possible D gene (5 bases). Germline CDR1 and CDR2: MNHEY and SVGAGI. The CDR3 runs to 16 residues. V was clipped by 0 bases and J by 7 bases, with 19 bases between them.

This sequence joins TRBV10-2 and TRBJ2-5; TRBD2 matches 7 bases. This CDR3 is 11 amino acids long. CDR1 WSHSY and CDR2 SAAADI come from the germline V gene. The junction had 2 bases not matched to a gene; V was cut back by 8 bases and J by 5 bases. The CDR3: CASWEGETQYF. CDR3 in DNA: TGCGCCAGCTGGGAGGGTGAGACCCAGTACTTC.

The J gene is TRBJ1-2, the V gene TRBV6-5; 10 bases map to TRBD1. V gave up 10 bases and J gave up 7 bases; unmatched junction bases: 3. The CDR3 runs to 11 residues. CDR1 and CDR2 from the germline V gene are MNHEY and SVGAGI. The CDR3 protein is CATGTGVGYTF. CDR3 nucleotides: TGTGCCACCGGGACAGGGGTTGGCTACACCTTC.

This clone was counted a few times. This sequence joins TRBV4-1 and TRBJ2-1; a weak D match, TRBD2 (5 bases). The V gene's germline CDR1 is MGHRA and CDR2 YSYEKL. V lost 1 base and J 8 bases, leaving 12 bases between the germline ends. The CDR3 extends over 14 amino acids. CDR3 DNA: TGCGCCAGCAGCCAAGGCTCAGCGGAGGATGAGCAGTTCTTC. Residues: CASSQGSAEDEQFF.

V and J are TRBV27 and TRBJ2-1; D gene ambiguous. Germline lookup yields CDR1 MNHEY and CDR2 SMNVEV (reference sequence). Trimming cost V 3 bases and J 5 bases, with 8 bases left between them. The CDR3 length is 13 residues. The CDR3 sequence: CASSFAENNEQFF. CDR3 nucleotide sequence: TGTGCCAGCAGTTTTGCTGAGAACAATGAGCAGTTCTTC.

CDR3 nucleotide sequence: TGTGCCAGCAGTTACGATTTAGGGGGTGATGGCTACACCTTC. Translation: CASSYDLGGDGYTF. The chain recombines TRBV6-5 with TRBJ1-2, with TRBD1 as a possible D gene (6 bases). CDR3 length equals 14 residues. Trimming took off 2 bases at V and 6 bases at J, with 13 bases between the two ends. CDR1 is MNHEY and CDR2 is SVGAGI in the germline V gene.

This sequence joins TRBV2 and TRBJ2-7; D is perhaps TRBD1 (6 bases). Trimming left V 4 bases short and J 1 base short, with 14 bases between. CDR1 SNHLY and CDR2 FYNNEI come from the germline V gene. CDR3 size: 15 residues. CDR3 bases: TGTGCCAGCAGTGCCGACAGGTTCAAGTCCTACGAGCAGTACTTC. Protein: CASSADRFKSYEQYF.

This clone was detected only once. The chain joins TRBV28 to TRBJ1-3; possibly TRBD1 for D (5 bases). With 8 bases removed from V and 1 base from J, the gap between germline ends came to 15 bases. Germline V gene lookup returns CDR1 MDHEN and CDR2 SYDVKM. The CDR3 is made up of 15 amino acids. CDR3 bases: TGTGCCAGCCGGGGGGACGTAAGGTCTGGAAACACCATATATTTT. Encoded protein: CASRGDVRSGNTIYF.

This clone appeared a few times. The chain links TRBV6-5 to TRBJ1-6; no clear D. Germline assignment: CDR1 MNHEY and CDR2 SVGAGI. This CDR3 comprises 11 residues. V was pared by 6 bases and J by 9 bases, with 6 bases between. The CDR3: CASRETSPLHF. Written as DNA, the CDR3 is TGTGCCAGCAGGGAGACTTCACCCCTCCACTTT.

The chain is built from TRBV5-4 and TRBJ1-1, with D unclear. The CDR3 is made up of 15 amino acids. CDR1 and CDR2 from the germline V gene are SGHNT and YYREEE (reference sequence). Trimming left V 4 bases short and J 4 bases short, with 17 bases between. The CDR3 sequence is CASSPRSGTGTEAFF. The CDR3 DNA reads TGTGCCAGCAGCCCCCGTTCGGGTACGGGCACTGAAGCTTTCTTT.

The CDR3 reads CSVAGTSGKVEQFF. The DNA for the CDR3 is TGCAGCGTTGCCGGGACTAGCGGGAAGGTGGAGCAGTTCTTC. The rearrangement links TRBV29-1 to TRBJ2-1; 13 nucleotides agree with TRBD2. The CDR3 covers 14 residues. In germline, CDR1 is SQVTM, CDR2 ANQGSEA. With 4 bases clipped from V and 10 bases from J, the junction kept 7 bases outside the gene matches.

The V and J genes are TRBV5-1 and TRBJ2-1; possibly TRBD2 for D (6 bases). Germline CDR1 SGHRS, CDR2 YFSETQ. V lost 4 bases, J lost 5 bases, and 22 bases lay in between. The CDR3 is 17 residues long. This CDR3 reads CASSPPGLRDIDNEQFF. The DNA of the CDR3 is TGCGCCAGCAGCCCACCGGGACTCCGGGATATTGACAATGAGCAGTTCTTC.

The chain uses TRBV7-9 and TRBJ2-1; perhaps TRBD2 as D (6 bases). This CDR3 is 14 amino acids long. Deletions cut 3 bases from V and 6 bases from J, with 12 bases between. CDR1 and CDR2 (germline): SEHNR, FQNEAQ (reference sequence). This CDR3 reads CASSFAGRGNEQFF. CDR3 DNA: TGTGCCAGCAGCTTCGCGGGAAGAGGCAATGAGCAGTTCTTC.

The J gene is TRBJ1-2, the V gene TRBV28; TRBD1 matches at 8 bases. CDR1 and CDR2 from the germline V gene are MDHEN and SYDVKM. J lost 4 bases, V lost 4 bases, and 14 bases had no gene match. The length of the CDR3 is 17 residues. CDR3: CASSSTGAQFLGYGYTF. Written as DNA, the CDR3 is TGTGCCAGCAGTTCGACAGGGGCGCAGTTCCTCGGCTATGGCTACACCTTC.

This chain joins TRBV11-1 and TRBJ1-1; TRBD1 matches at 8 bases. The J segment lost 4 bases and the V segment lost 1 base, leaving 5 bases of the junction unmatched. The CDR3 length is 15 residues. Per the germline V gene, CDR1 is SGHAT and CDR2 is FQDESV (reference sequence). The CDR3 DNA reads TGTGCCAGCAGCTTAGTGCTACAGGGGGGCACTGAAGCTTTCTTT. Residues: CASSLVLQGGTEAFF.

The chain uses TRBV7-2 and TRBJ2-2; 7 bases are a match to TRBD1. The CDR3 length is 14 residues. The junction had 2 bases not matched to a gene; V was cut back by 4 bases and J by 3 bases. CDR1 and CDR2 (germline): SGHTA, FQGNSA. Here the CDR3 reads CASSWDSDTGELFF. In DNA form, the CDR3 reads TGTGCCAGCAGCTGGGACAGCGACACCGGGGAGCTGTTTTTT.

CDR3: CASTFAGTGGSSGEKLFF. DNA of the CDR3: TGTGCCAGCACCTTTGCCGGGACAGGGGGCTCATCAGGTGAAAAACTGTTTTTT. V gene TRBV5-5 combines with J gene TRBJ1-4; 12 nucleotides agree with TRBD1. The CDR3 totals 18 residues. CDR1 is SGHKS, CDR2 YYEKEE, per germline (reference sequence). V shed 6 bases, J shed 7 bases, and the junction held 16 bases outside the gene matches.

The V gene is TRBV10-2, the J gene TRBJ1-1; 8 bases are a match to TRBD1. The germline V gene has CDR1 WSHSY and CDR2 SAAADI. J gave up 10 bases and V 6 bases, and 10 bases lay outside the gene matches. The CDR3 length is 13 residues. CDR3: CASSEDRDNGAFF. Written as DNA, the CDR3 is TGCGCCAGCAGCGAGGACAGGGACAATGGAGCTTTCTTT.

This chain links TRBV4-3 with TRBJ2-7; 8 bases map to TRBD2. The V gene end was trimmed by 4 bases and the J gene end by 4 bases; junction bases not matched to a gene: 6. The germline V gene has CDR1 LGHNA and CDR2 YSLEER. The CDR3 sequence is 14 residues long. The CDR3 loop reads CASSRGLAGYEQYF. Written as DNA, the CDR3 is TGCGCCAGCAGCCGCGGACTAGCTGGTTACGAGCAGTACTTC.